Listed here are 12 T cell receptor beta chains from one sample, sequenced in a study of T cell repertoires in cytomegalovirus infection. TCRdb re-analysed the reads in MiXCR, keeping a single row per CDR3 protein. Of approximately 550,000 distinct CDR3 sequences in the sample, approximately 16% were seen once. Sequences were obtained from CD8+ T cells from PBMCs. All receptors come from a human donor in good health (CMV status not recorded). Some clones in this sample may be carry-over from other donors' samples.

The chain recombines TRBV9 with TRBJ2-2, with D uncertain. Germline V CDR1 and CDR2: SGDLS, YYNGEE. This CDR3 has 12 amino acids. Deletions cut 5 bases from V and 5 bases from J, with 7 bases between. The DNA for the CDR3 is TGTGCCAGCAGGGCAAAAACCGGGGAGCTGTTTTTT. Translating it yields CASRAKTGELFF.

The table lists this clonotype with many counts. V usage is TRBV28 and J usage is TRBJ2-5, with 8 bases that match TRBD1. This CDR3 is built from 13 residues. After removal of 2 bases from V and 5 bases from J, the junction contained 1 base not matched to a gene. Looked up from germline, CDR1 is MDHEN and CDR2 is SYDVKM. The CDR3 nucleotides are TGTGCCAGCAGTTTAGCAGGGGGCGAGACCCAGTACTTC. Protein sequence: CASSLAGGETQYF. The variable domain in full, completed from reference TRBV28 and TRBJ2-5, reads DVKVTQSSRYLVKRTGEKVFLECVQDMDHENMFWYRQDPGLGLRLIYFSYDVKMKEKGDIPEGYSVSREKKERFSLILESASTNQTSMYLCASSLAGGETQYFGPGTRLLVL.

This clonotype was found many times. The chain is built from TRBV12-3 or TRBV12-4 and TRBJ2-5; D might be TRBD1 or TRBD2, each matching 5 bases. V shed 4 bases and J shed 0 bases, with 15 bases lying between them. The CDR3 runs 16 residues. Here the CDR3 DNA reads TGTGCCAGCAGTTCCCCCGGGACGAAGTACCAAGAGACCCAGTACTTC. It yields the protein CASSSPGTKYQETQYF.

V usage is TRBV7-8 and J usage is TRBJ2-7; D is uncertain. Germline V CDR1 and CDR2: SGHVS, FQNEAQ. Between the trimmed V and J ends, which lost 4 bases and 5 bases, there was a span of 15 bases. The CDR3 covers 14 residues. CDR3 sequence reads: CASSCDGPGDEQYF. The CDR3 nucleotides are TGTGCCAGCAGCTGTGACGGGCCTGGCGACGAGCAGTACTTC.

CDR3 region: CASSLYSANVNTEAFF. The CDR3 nucleotides read TGTGCCAGCAGCTTGTACAGTGCAAACGTGAACACTGAAGCTTTCTTT. The V and J genes are TRBV5-6 and TRBJ1-1, with no clear D. The V and J ends lost 1 base and 0 bases respectively, with 13 bases between them. The CDR3 covers 16 residues. Germline V lookup: CDR1 SGHDT, CDR2 YYEEEE.

This clonotype turned up a few times. This chain uses TRBV5-6 with TRBJ2-3; a weak D match, TRBD2 (7 bases). The ends were cut back, 2 bases at V and 5 bases at J, with 27 bases in the middle. Germline CDR1 SGHDT, CDR2 YYEEEE. The CDR3 runs 19 residues. The CDR3 nucleotides are TGTGCCAGCAGCTTTACTTGGTCGGGGGCGGGGGCGTCAGGAGATACGCAGTATTTT. Translating gives CASSFTWSGAGASGDTQYF. Full variable domain (remainder filled in from reference TRBV5-6 and TRBJ2-3): DAGVTQSPTHLIKTRGQQVTLRCSPKSGHDTVSWYQQALGQGPQFIFQYYEEEERQRGNFPDRFSGHQFPNYSSELNVNALLLGDSALYLCASSFTWSGAGASGDTQYFGPGTRLTVL.

Remarks on this clonotype: This may arise from a read error, as a much more abundant clone is one base away. The chain combines TRBV4-1 with TRBJ2-2; D is perhaps TRBD2 (5 bases). This CDR3 is built from 15 residues. Germline assignment: CDR1 MGHRA and CDR2 YSYEKL. CDR3 nucleotides: TGCGCCAGCAGCCAAAACACCGCGAACACCGGGGAGATGTTTTTT. Translated, it gives CASSQNTANTGEMFF.

This clonotype has more than one count but fewer than ten. This sequence joins TRBV5-5 and TRBJ2-3; TRBD1 matches at 11 bases. This CDR3 comprises 14 residues. The trim removed 5 bases at V and 4 bases at J, leaving 3 bases unmatched. CDR1 and CDR2 (germline): SGHKS, YYEKEE (reference sequence). The CDR3 here is CASRPGQGADTQYF. In DNA form, the CDR3 reads TGTGCCAGCAGACCGGGACAGGGGGCAGATACGCAGTATTTT.

The gene calls are TRBV2 and TRBJ1-3; a weak D match, TRBD1 (6 bases). The length of the CDR3 is 13 residues. V lost 8 bases to trimming and J lost 15 bases, with 23 bases between them. The germline V gene has CDR1 SNHLY and CDR2 FYNNEI. CDR3 in DNA: TGTGCCAGCCTCCCTTTTTTCCCGGGACAAGGATATTTT. Translating it yields CASLPFFPGQGYF. Full variable domain (missing parts from reference TRBV2 and TRBJ1-3): EPEVTQTPSHQVTQMGQEVILRCVPISNHLYFYWYRQILGQKVEFLVSFYNNEISEKSEIFDDQFSVERPDGSNFTLKIRSTKLEDSAMYFCASLPFFPGQGYFGEGSWLTVV.

This clonotype has more than one count but fewer than ten. The chain has TRBV5-8 and TRBJ2-1; D remains unclear. V was cut by 0 bases and J by 6 bases, with 4 bases left in between. There are 12 residues in the CDR3. The germline gives CDR1 SGHTS, CDR2 YDEGEE. The CDR3 region is CASSLVRNEQFF. The CDR3 bases are TGTGCCAGCAGCTTGGTTCGCAATGAGCAGTTCTTC.

The rearrangement joins TRBV3-1 to TRBJ2-3; 8 bases fit TRBD2. CDR1 LGHDT and CDR2 YNNKEL come from the germline V gene (reference sequence). This CDR3 is 14 amino acids long. The ends lost 8 bases at V and 4 bases at J; junction bases unmatched: 8. Here the CDR3 reads CASSGREAPDTQYF. Written as DNA, the CDR3 is TGTGCCAGCTCTGGGCGGGAGGCACCAGATACGCAGTATTTT.

This clonotype was counted only a few times. The chain employs TRBV3-1 and TRBJ2-2; D ambiguous. The CDR3 runs 14 residues. Germline assignment: CDR1 LGHDT and CDR2 YNNKEL (reference sequence). Trimming pared 4 bases from V and 1 base from J, leaving 7 bases between. In DNA form, the CDR3 reads TGTGCCAGCAGCCGGTTTGGGAACACCGGGGAGCTGTTTTTT. Residues: CASSRFGNTGELFF. Variable domain in full (rest from reference TRBV3-1 and TRBJ2-2): DTAVSQTPKYLVTQMGNDKSIKCEQNLGHDTMYWYKQDSKKFLKIMFSYNNKELIINETVPNRFSPKSPDKAHLNLHINSLELGDSAVYFCASSRFGNTGELFFGEGSRLTVL.